What follows are 27 T cell receptor beta chains derived from one specimen sequenced in a study of cytomegalovirus exposure and HLA in healthy donors. Method: immunoSEQ multiplex PCR; TCRdb's copy keeps in-frame clones and lacks some. This repertoire shows about 200,000 clones, around 87% found once; its top ten account for 2% to 2.5%. Sequences were obtained from PBMCs. These receptors were taken from a woman younger than 35 in good health and CMV-seropositive.

V usage is TRBV7-9 and J usage is TRBJ1-2; a possible D gene is TRBD1 (5 bases). The CDR3 spans 15 residues. Germline V gene sequence: CDR1 SEHNR, CDR2 FQNEAQ (reference sequence). V lost 5 bases, J lost 8 bases, and 21 bases lay in between. The CDR3 sequence is CASSPSETALEGYTF. CDR3 nucleotides: TGTGCCAGCAGCCCCAGTGAGACAGCGCTGGAGGGCTACACCTTC.

The CDR3 DNA is TGCGCCAGCGTCGTCGGACTAGCATTGGGAGAGACCCAGTACTTC. This sequence encodes CASVVGLALGETQYF. The chain couples TRBV5-1 to TRBJ2-5; 8 bases agree with TRBD2. J was trimmed by 4 bases and V by 7 bases; bases with no gene match: 12. The CDR3 loop spans 15 amino acids. Germline CDR1 SGHRS, CDR2 YFSETQ.

This clone was observed a handful of times. V gene TRBV7-2 combines with J gene TRBJ2-1; 10 nucleotides line up with TRBD2. With 1 base clipped from V and 4 bases from J, the junction kept 1 base outside the gene matches. The length of the CDR3 is 15 residues. In germline, CDR1 is SGHTA, CDR2 FQGNSA. CDR3 sequence reads: CASSLVLAGYNEQFF. In nucleotides, the CDR3 is TGTGCCAGCAGCTTAGTACTAGCGGGGTACAATGAGCAGTTCTTC.

This chain joins TRBV19 and TRBJ2-7; 10 bases map to TRBD1. J lost 6 bases, V lost 6 bases, and 8 bases had no gene match. The CDR3 extends over 14 amino acids. Germline V gene lookup returns CDR1 LNHDA and CDR2 SQIVND (reference sequence). CDR3 sequence (DNA): TGTGCCAGTAGCACCGGACAGGGGGGGAGCGAGCAGTACTTC. Translating gives CASSTGQGGSEQYF.

The chain is built from TRBV4-1 and TRBJ2-7; 9 nucleotides align to TRBD1. CDR1 and CDR2 (germline): MGHRA, YSYEKL. Trimming cost V 1 base and J 0 bases; bases outside gene matches: 10. The CDR3 contains 18 residues. The DNA for the CDR3 is TGCGCCAGCAGCCAAGTCGGAGGGACAGGGTCGACCTCCTACGAGCAGTACTTC. Protein product: CASSQVGGTGSTSYEQYF.

The chain has TRBV27 and TRBJ2-3; 9 bases are a match to TRBD1. Trimming at V came to 0 bases and at J to 4 bases, leaving 11 bases not matched to a gene. CDR3 length: 18 amino acids. The germline V gene encodes CDR1 MNHEY and CDR2 SMNVEV (reference sequence). CDR3 nucleotide sequence: TGTGCCAGCAGTTTATCACCAGGGACAGGGAGTTTTGCAGATACGCAGTATTTT. It yields the protein CASSLSPGTGSFADTQYF.

The gene calls are TRBV5-1 and TRBJ2-2, with D tentatively TRBD1 (5 bases). The CDR3 sequence is 14 residues long. The V gene's germline CDR1 is SGHRS and CDR2 YFSETQ. V shed 5 bases and J shed 1 base, with 9 bases lying between them. CDR3 bases: TGCGCCAGCAGACCAGGACAGAACACCGGGGAGCTGTTTTTT. Protein product: CASRPGQNTGELFF.

The V gene is TRBV27, the J gene TRBJ2-7; no reliable D call. Trimming removed 3 bases at V and 4 bases at J, with 13 bases between. In germline, CDR1 is MNHEY, CDR2 SMNVEV (reference sequence). The CDR3 has 14 residues. The CDR3 DNA reads TGTGCCAGCAGTTTGGCAGGATCCACTTACGAGCAGTACTTC. Amino acids: CASSLAGSTYEQYF.

J is TRBJ1-5 and V is TRBV28, with D tentatively TRBD1 (6 bases). The CDR3 covers 14 residues. Trimming left V 3 bases short and J 7 bases short, with 13 bases between. CDR1 and CDR2 (germline): MDHEN, SYDVKM. CDR3 protein: CASSFYRVEQPQHF. DNA of the CDR3: TGTGCCAGCAGTTTTTACAGGGTGGAGCAGCCCCAGCATTTT.

V gene TRBV5-1 combines with J gene TRBJ2-7, with 8 nucleotides matching TRBD1. This CDR3 is built from 16 residues. Germline V gene lookup returns CDR1 SGHRS and CDR2 YFSETQ. J gave up 0 bases and V 4 bases, and 9 bases lay outside the gene matches. The CDR3 region has the DNA TGCGCCAGCAGCGATTCCGGGACAGGCGTCTCCTACGAGCAGTACTTC. Its protein is CASSDSGTGVSYEQYF.

The V gene is TRBV10-3, the J gene TRBJ2-7; 8 bases match TRBD1. V trimming: 6 bases; J trimming: 1 base; junction bases outside the gene matches: 2. CDR1 and CDR2 (germline): ENHRY, SYGVKD. This CDR3 is 13 amino acids long. In DNA, the CDR3 is TGTGCCATCAGGACAGGGGATTCCTACGAGCAGTACTTC. This translates into CAIRTGDSYEQYF.

This chain links TRBV28 with TRBJ2-7; 13 bases map to TRBD2. The J segment lost 4 bases and the V segment lost 4 bases, leaving 16 bases of the junction unmatched. Per germline, CDR1 MDHEN and CDR2 SYDVKM. The CDR3 covers 19 residues. The CDR3 here is CASSYGTSGITRDLYEQYF. The CDR3 nucleotides read TGTGCCAGCAGTTACGGGACTAGCGGGATTACACGAGACCTTTACGAGCAGTACTTC.

The chain joins TRBV2 to TRBJ1-2; D gene ambiguous. Trimming stripped 6 bases from V and 1 base from J, with 12 bases between. The germline V gene has CDR1 SNHLY and CDR2 FYNNEI. The CDR3 is made up of 14 amino acids. CDR3: CASSGTEINYGYTF. Written as DNA, the CDR3 is TGTGCCAGCAGCGGAACAGAAATTAACTATGGCTACACCTTC.

The chain uses TRBV6-6 and TRBJ1-2; 8 nucleotides agree with TRBD1. This CDR3 has 15 amino acids. V lost 7 bases and J lost 7; bases outside the gene matches: 14. CDR1 is MNHNY and CDR2 is SVGAGI in the germline V gene (reference sequence). As DNA, the CDR3 is TGTGCCAGCATTATGGACAGGGACCTCGCGGTTGGCTACACCTTC. Translated: CASIMDRDLAVGYTF.

V gene TRBV15 combines with J gene TRBJ1-2; 12 bases are a match to TRBD1. This CDR3 has 18 amino acids. The V gene end was trimmed by 5 bases and the J gene end by 2 bases; junction bases not matched to a gene: 12. Germline V gene sequence: CDR1 LNHNV, CDR2 YYDKDF (reference sequence). The CDR3 sequence is CATSPSRDRGRRNYGYTF. Written as DNA, the CDR3 is TGTGCCACCAGCCCTTCCCGGGACAGGGGGCGTAGAAACTATGGCTACACCTTC.

The J gene is TRBJ1-5, the V gene TRBV19; D remains unclear. The V end was cut by 5 bases, the J end by 1 base, with 15 bases between. Germline CDR1 reads LNHDA; CDR2 reads SQIVND (reference sequence). The CDR3 totals 16 residues. The CDR3 sequence: CASSLMALGSNQPQHF. In DNA form, the CDR3 reads TGTGCCAGTAGTCTGATGGCCTTGGGCAGCAATCAGCCCCAGCATTTT.

The rearrangement links TRBV10-2 to TRBJ2-3; D possibly corresponds to TRBD2 (5 bases). V lost 7 bases and J 0 bases, leaving 11 bases between the germline ends. Germline assignment: CDR1 WSHSY and CDR2 SAAADI. This CDR3 has 14 amino acids. The CDR3 DNA reads as TGCGCCAGCATGGGCGGAGGAAGCACAGATACGCAGTATTTT. Translated: CASMGGGSTDTQYF.

J is TRBJ1-1 and V is TRBV7-2; tentatively, D is TRBD1 (6 bases). V was pared by 4 bases and J by 1 base, with 10 bases between. The CDR3 length is 14 residues. CDR1 SGHTA and CDR2 FQGNSA come from the germline V gene. CDR3 amino acids: CASSSDSTNTEAFF. CDR3 nucleotide sequence: TGTGCCAGCAGCTCGGACAGCACGAACACTGAAGCTTTCTTT.

This clone has just a few counts. V and J are TRBV30 and TRBJ1-5; no clear D gene. Germline V lookup: CDR1 GTSNPN, CDR2 SVGIG (reference sequence). The CDR3 has 13 residues. Trimming cost V 2 bases and J 8 bases, with 13 bases left between them. CDR3 amino acids: CAWSPTSREPQHF. CDR3 DNA sequence: TGTGCCTGGAGTCCTACTAGCCGCGAGCCCCAGCATTTT.

J is TRBJ1-4 and V is TRBV4-1; possible D gene TRBD1, 6 bases. CDR1 is MGHRA and CDR2 is YSYEKL in the germline V gene. This CDR3 contains 14 residues. V was cut by 4 bases and J by 1 base, with 7 bases left in between. CDR3 nucleotides: TGCGCCAGCAGCCGACAGGAAACTAATGAAAAACTGTTTTTT. It encodes CASSRQETNEKLFF.

The CDR3 DNA reads as TGTGCCAGCAGCCAAGAATTTGGGACAGAAAGCTCCTACGAGCAGTACTTC. Amino acids: CASSQEFGTESSYEQYF. The chain combines TRBV4-2 with TRBJ2-7; TRBD1 aligns across 7 bases. Germline V gene data show CDR1 as LGHNA and CDR2 as YNFKEQ. This CDR3 has 17 amino acids. Trimming at V came to 0 bases and at J to 0 bases, leaving 8 bases not matched to a gene.

This chain joins TRBV27 and TRBJ2-1; D unresolved. Trimming left V 6 bases short and J 3 bases short, with 15 bases between. The length of the CDR3 is 15 residues. Germline V gene lookup returns CDR1 MNHEY and CDR2 SMNVEV (reference sequence). The CDR3 reads CASRRLITHYNEQFF. For the CDR3, the DNA is TGTGCCAGCAGGAGACTTATTACCCACTACAATGAGCAGTTCTTC.

The chain is built from TRBV6-1 and TRBJ1-5; D perhaps matches TRBD1 (6 bases). The V end was cut by 3 bases, the J end by 4 bases, with 10 bases between. The CDR3 sequence is 14 residues long. Germline V CDR1 and CDR2: MNHNS, SASEGT. CDR3 in DNA: TGTGCCAGCAGTGACTGGACAGTTAATCAGCCCCAGCATTTT. It translates to CASSDWTVNQPQHF.

The genes are TRBV5-1 and TRBJ2-7; D may be TRBD1 (6 bases). The germline V and J ends were trimmed by 3 bases and 3 bases, with 19 bases remaining between them. This CDR3 is 16 amino acids long. Germline V gene data show CDR1 as SGHRS and CDR2 as YFSETQ. The CDR3 loop reads CASSSKPGQSSYEQYF. DNA of the CDR3: TGCGCCAGCAGCTCAAAACCCGGACAGAGTAGCTACGAGCAGTACTTC.

CDR3 protein: CASSSGTRPYEQYF. In DNA form, the CDR3 reads TGCGCCAGCAGCTCCGGGACACGTCCCTACGAGCAGTACTTC. The chain joins TRBV5-1 to TRBJ2-7; the D gene is possibly TRBD1 (6 bases). Germline lookup yields CDR1 SGHRS and CDR2 YFSETQ. CDR3 size: 14 residues. V was cut by 3 bases and J by 2 bases, with 12 bases left in between.

The gene calls are TRBV5-1 and TRBJ1-1; D gene ambiguous. Germline V gene data show CDR1 as SGHRS and CDR2 as YFSETQ. The CDR3 runs 15 residues. The V gene lost 0 bases and the J gene lost 0 bases, with 9 bases spanning the gap. The CDR3 sequence: CASSLVAGMNTEAFF. For the CDR3, the DNA is TGCGCCAGCAGCTTGGTCGCGGGGATGAACACTGAAGCTTTCTTT.

The chain couples TRBV4-1 to TRBJ2-7; D is unresolved. Trimming removed 1 base at V and 4 bases at J, with 14 bases between. Germline V gene lookup returns CDR1 MGHRA and CDR2 YSYEKL. This CDR3 is built from 15 residues. CDR3 sequence: CASSQVAPTFYEQYF. The CDR3 region has the DNA TGCGCCAGCAGCCAAGTAGCCCCTACCTTTTACGAGCAGTACTTC.